These T cell receptor beta chains were read from a single sample in a study of identical twins. TCRdb called the 5' RACE reads again in MiXCR, with one record for every CDR3 protein. The sample records 200,000 to 250,000 distinct CDR3 sequences, under 8.5% being singletons. These data were also reused for a study on T cells expressing NK-cell markers.

The sequencing input was CD8+ T cells sorted from blood. The origin of the receptors is a woman between 18 and 29 years old in good health. CDR3s include the opening cysteine and the closing phenylalanine or tryptophan. D genes are given only for firm matches. Rows give clone size only sometimes, using once, few, many, or a class for an expanded clone.

d_call	j_call	clone_size	v_call	cdr3_nt	cdr3_aa
TRBD2	TRBJ2-7	.	TRBV11-2	TGTGCCAGCAGCCCTACCGGGACTAGCGGGACCCAAGATCCCTACGAGCAGTACTTC	CASSPTGTSGTQDPYEQYF
.	TRBJ2-1	many	TRBV12-3/TRBV12-4	TGTGCCAGCAGTTTGGTCGGGAGCGGCGGTGAGCAGTTCTTC	CASSLVGSGGEQFF
TRBD2	TRBJ2-5	.	TRBV20-1	TGCAGTGCTAGAGGCGGCGGGGGGGCCGTCTTGGAGACCCAGTACTTC	CSARGGGGAVLETQYF
.	TRBJ2-5	few	TRBV30	TGTGCCTGGAAAGGCGCGGGAGAGACCCAGTACTTC	CAWKGAGETQYF
TRBD1	TRBJ2-7	few	TRBV27	TGTGCCAGCAGTACCATAGGACAGGGGGGTGCGAGCGAGCAGTACTTC	CASSTIGQGGASEQYF
TRBD2	TRBJ2-1	.	TRBV10-2	TGCGCCAGCAGTGAGTCGACTAGCGTTGACCATGAGCAGTTCTTC	CASSESTSVDHEQFF
.	TRBJ2-7	many	TRBV7-9	TGTGCCAGCACCCACTCGACCCGCCGCGAGCAGTACTTC	CASTHSTRREQYF
.	TRBJ2-7	many	TRBV12-3/TRBV12-4	TGTGCCAGCAGTTTATATTCCAACGATCTAGACGAGCAGTACTTC	CASSLYSNDLDEQYF
.	TRBJ2-1	few	TRBV7-3	TGTGCCAGCAGTCCAAATGGAGCCAATGAGCAGTTCTTC	CASSPNGANEQFF
TRBD1	TRBJ1-5	.	TRBV7-2	TGTGCCAGCAGCTTCCGGGACAGGGATCTGCCCCAGCATTTT	CASSFRDRDLPQHF
.	TRBJ2-2	.	TRBV7-6	TGTGCCAGCAGCTTTGAAGGGGTGCTCTCCACCGGGGAGCTGTTTTTT	CASSFEGVLSTGELFF
.	TRBJ2-7	few	TRBV14	TGTGCCAGCAGCCCGCTGCCGCCCGACGAGCAGTACTTC	CASSPLPPDEQYF
.	TRBJ2-7	many	TRBV4-2	TGTGCCAGCGGAGGGGGGTCGACCTACGAGCAGTACTTC	CASGGGSTYEQYF
TRBD1	TRBJ2-1	many	TRBV28	TGTGCCAGCAGCAAGGGACAGCCCGAGTTCTTC	CASSKGQPEFF
.	TRBJ2-2	few	TRBV27	TGTGCCAGCAGTTCAGTGGACACCCACGGCGGGGAGCTGTTTTTT	CASSSVDTHGGELFF
TRBD2	TRBJ2-4	few	TRBV6-2/TRBV6-3	TGTGCCAGCAGTTACGAGGGAGGGGACATTCAGTACTTC	CASSYEGGDIQYF
TRBD1	TRBJ1-1	.	TRBV29-1	TGCAGCGGACAGGGGAACACTGAAGCTTTCTTT	CSGQGNTEAFF
TRBD2	TRBJ2-1	.	TRBV12-3/TRBV12-4	TGTACCAGCTGTTTAGGTTGGATATTGACTAGCGGCCACAATGAGCAGTTCTTC	CTSCLGWILTSGHNEQFF
.	TRBJ2-7	few	TRBV6-1	TGTGCCAGCAGTGAATCCGTTGCCAGGGAAGGTGACGAGCAGTACTTC	CASSESVAREGDEQYF
TRBD2	TRBJ2-5	few	TRBV7-3	TGTGCCAGCAGTCCGGGGGGGGGCTCTTGGGAGACCCAGTACTTC	CASSPGGGSWETQYF
.	TRBJ2-3	few	TRBV4-2	TGTGCCAGCAGCCCAGCCCTCCGGGATACGCAGTATTTT	CASSPALRDTQYF
.	TRBJ2-1	many	TRBV7-9	TGTGCCAGCACCCCCACACGGTCCGAGAAGCAGTTCTTC	CASTPTRSEKQFF
.	TRBJ2-2	.	TRBV14	TGTGCCAGCAGCCAAGATGAGCCGGTCGGACGATCCGGGGAGCTGTTTTTT	CASSQDEPVGRSGELFF
TRBD1	TRBJ2-2	.	TRBV19	TGTGCCAGTAGTACAGGGGGCACCGGGGAGCTGTTTTTT	CASSTGGTGELFF
.	TRBJ1-1	.	TRBV5-5	TGTGCCAGCAGCAATAGAACAGGGAACACTGAAGCTTTCTTT	CASSNRTGNTEAFF
.	TRBJ2-3	many	TRBV12-3/TRBV12-4	TGTGCCAGCAGTTTTGACGCAGATACGCAGTATTTT	CASSFDADTQYF
.	TRBJ2-1	few	TRBV6-5	TGTGCCAGCAGTTACTCGAGTTGGTACAATGAGCAGTTCTTC	CASSYSSWYNEQFF
TRBD2	TRBJ2-2	many	TRBV7-9	TGTGCCAGCAGCTTCTTGGTAGCGGGAGGAACCGGGGAGCTGTTTTTT	CASSFLVAGGTGELFF
.	TRBJ2-3	many	TRBV11-2	TGTGCCAGCAGCTTAGGATTCACAGATACGCAGTATTTT	CASSLGFTDTQYF
TRBD2	TRBJ2-1	few	TRBV6-1	TGTGCCAGCACGGAGGTAGCGGGCGTCAATGAGCAGTTCTTC	CASTEVAGVNEQFF
.	TRBJ2-3	few	TRBV21-1	TGTGCCAGCAGCCCAGAGGAGCGGGCCTGCTCGACTAGCACAGATACGCAGTATTTT	CASSPEERACSTSTDTQYF
TRBD1	TRBJ2-3	many	TRBV5-5	TGTGCCAGCAGCTCGGGCCAAAGGGACAGCTACACAGATACGCAGTATTTT	CASSSGQRDSYTDTQYF
.	TRBJ2-7	many	TRBV12-3/TRBV12-4	TGTGCCAGCAGTTTCCAGAGAAAGGGGGACGAGCAGTACTTC	CASSFQRKGDEQYF
.	TRBJ1-2	few	TRBV12-3/TRBV12-4	TGTGCCAGCGCGGAGGGCGCCTATGTGGGCTACACCTTC	CASAEGAYVGYTF
.	TRBJ1-1	few	TRBV2	TGTGCCAGCCAAGTGACGGGCACTGAAGCTTTCTTT	CASQVTGTEAFF
TRBD1	TRBJ1-2	many	TRBV12-3/TRBV12-4	TGTGCCAGCTCCGGGACAGTCTATGGCTACACCTTC	CASSGTVYGYTF
.	TRBJ1-2	many	TRBV7-9	TGTGCCAGCAGCTTAGCGCGGGGGAGACCCTATGGCTACACCTTC	CASSLARGRPYGYTF
.	TRBJ2-1	.	TRBV24-1	TGTGCCACCAGTGATGCCCGTGAGCAGTTCTTC	CATSDAREQFF
.	TRBJ2-5	few	TRBV9	TGTGCCAGCAGCGCTCCTAGCGACCAAGAGACCCAGTACTTC	CASSAPSDQETQYF
.	TRBJ1-1	many	TRBV7-9	TGTGCCAGCAGCCAAGGGAAACAGGAAGCTTTCTTT	CASSQGKQEAFF
.	TRBJ1-5	.	TRBV5-6	TGTGCCAGCAGCCCCGGGACAAGTAGCAATCAGCCCCAGCATTTT	CASSPGTSSNQPQHF
TRBD2	TRBJ2-1	many	TRBV5-1	TGCGCCAGCATGCTTTGGGCTAGCGGGCCTGGGGAGCAGTTCTTC	CASMLWASGPGEQFF
TRBD2	TRBJ2-1	.	TRBV7-6	TGTGCCAGCAGCGATAGCGGGAACAGTTTTGGTGAGCAGTTCTTC	CASSDSGNSFGEQFF
.	TRBJ2-3	.	TRBV30	TGTGCCTGGAGTAGTATGGGGCAGGGTGGTGCGCAGTATTTT	CAWSSMGQGGAQYF
.	TRBJ2-1	few	TRBV20-1	TGCAGTGTCGTCTCGGGACTCTACAATGAGCAGTTCTTC	CSVVSGLYNEQFF
.	TRBJ1-4	many	TRBV7-2	TGTGCCAGCAGCCTCCAAGGGAAAGGACTACCTAATGAAAAACTGTTTTTT	CASSLQGKGLPNEKLFF
.	TRBJ2-7	few	TRBV24-1	TGTGCCACCGTCGCCACAGGTCCCTACGAGCAGTACTTC	CATVATGPYEQYF
.	TRBJ2-1	few	TRBV6-2/TRBV6-3	TGTGCCAGCAGTCCCAACCAATACAATGAGCAGTTCTTC	CASSPNQYNEQFF
.	TRBJ2-7	few	TRBV6-2/TRBV6-3	TGTGCCAGCAAGAATGTGGCCTACGAGCAGTACTTC	CASKNVAYEQYF
.	TRBJ2-3	.	TRBV27	TGTGCCAGCAGTTTATCTGGGGGGGCATACAATACGCAGTATTTT	CASSLSGGAYNTQYF
TRBD1	TRBJ2-7	many	TRBV12-3/TRBV12-4	TGTGCCAGCAGTAACACCGGGACAGACGAGCAGTACTTC	CASSNTGTDEQYF
TRBD2	TRBJ2-7	many	TRBV12-3/TRBV12-4	TGTGCCAGCAGGTCCAGTAGCGGGAGAGGGGCCTACGAGCAGTACTTC	CASRSSSGRGAYEQYF
.	TRBJ1-5	.	TRBV7-2	TGTGCCAGCAGCTTTTGGGGTAATAGCAATCAGCCCCAGCATTTT	CASSFWGNSNQPQHF
.	TRBJ2-1	many	TRBV5-1	TGCGCCAGCAGCTTGGCCGTCGGCAATGAGCAGTTCTTC	CASSLAVGNEQFF
.	TRBJ1-5	.	TRBV5-6	TGTGCCAGCAGCCTTCAAGGGCTACAGCCCCAGCATTTT	CASSLQGLQPQHF
TRBD1	TRBJ2-3	many	TRBV29-1	TGCAGCGCTCCCGATGACAGGGACGCTTACACAGATACGCAGTATTTT	CSAPDDRDAYTDTQYF